The 4 T cell receptor beta chains below were found in one sample sequenced in a study of T-cell memory formation after mild COVID-19. TCRdb reanalysed the 5' RACE reads using MiXCR and keeps one entry per CDR3 protein. The table lists around 450,000 distinct CDR3 sequences, about 20% of them singletons. The specimen was PBMCs or a T cell subset sorted from them (not recorded which). The receptors come from an adult woman who had mild COVID-19 (a few samples of this study predate the infection). Cell type and time point are not known.

In this sample, this clonotype turned up a few times. The V gene is TRBV7-9, the J gene TRBJ2-2; tentative D call: TRBD2 (5 bases). The CDR3 sequence is 17 residues long. Germline V lookup: CDR1 SEHNR, CDR2 FQNEAQ (reference sequence). Trimming took off 5 bases at V and 4 bases at J, with 20 bases between the two ends. The CDR3 sequence: CASSQPVDRGFTGELFF. For the CDR3, the DNA is TGTGCCAGCAGCCAACCGGTCGACCGGGGATTCACCGGGGAGCTGTTTTTT.

This CDR3 is CASRYSGSYNEQFF. Written as DNA, the CDR3 is TGTGCCAGCAGATACTCTGGGTCCTACAATGAGCAGTTCTTC. This chain uses TRBV12-3 or TRBV12-4 with TRBJ2-1; D gene unclear. V lost 6 bases, J lost 1 base, and 10 bases lay in between. The length of the CDR3 is 14 residues.

The V gene is TRBV5-4, the J gene TRBJ2-5; 8 bases match TRBD1. The CDR3 consists of 13 residues. CDR1 is SGHNT, CDR2 YYREEE, per germline (reference sequence). Trimming at V came to 6 bases and at J to 8 bases, leaving 9 bases not matched to a gene. In DNA form, the CDR3 reads TGTGCCAGCAACCAGGACAGGGCTGTCACCCAGTACTTC. It translates to CASNQDRAVTQYF.

The chain uses TRBV20-1 and TRBJ1-1, with D perhaps matching TRBD1 (5 bases). V gave up 0 bases and J gave up 5 bases, with 13 bases separating them. This CDR3 contains 14 residues. Per germline, CDR1 DFQATT and CDR2 SNEGSKA (reference sequence). The chain's CDR3 is CSARDRYAGTEAFF. CDR3 bases: TGCAGTGCTAGAGATCGGTATGCAGGGACTGAAGCTTTCTTT.